Below are 7 T cell receptor beta chains sequenced from a single sample in a study of untreated major depressive disorder. No antigen has been identified for these receptors. Only in-frame clones appear in the TCRdb table, and some are missing; sequencing was by immunoSEQ multiplex PCR. The data show about 20,000 clones, about 92% seen once. Overall study findings and caveats: TRBV05-01 (Vbeta 5.1) usage was higher in CD4+ T cells of depressed patients than controls.

Sequencing used CD4+ T cells from PBMCs. These receptors came from a woman between 40 and 50 years old with major depressive disorder.

Only one count was recorded for this clone. This sequence joins TRBV11-2 and TRBJ2-2; maybe TRBD1 (6 bases). Trimming took 1 base from V and 3 from J, leaving 12 bases between them. CDR3 size: 16 residues. Germline CDR1 and CDR2: SGHAT and FQNNGV. In DNA form, the CDR3 reads TGTGCCAGCAGCTTAGGAGAAGGGGGTGACACCGGGGAGCTGTTTTTT. The encoded protein is CASSLGEGGDTGELFF.

The rearrangement joins TRBV10-3 to TRBJ1-3; perhaps TRBD1 as D (5 bases). Trimming shortened V by 4 bases and J by 0 bases, and 10 bases separated the two germline ends. Germline CDR1 and CDR2: ENHRY and SYGVKD. CDR3 length: 15 amino acids. DNA for the CDR3: TGTGCCATCAGTGTCTCGGGGACCTCTGGAAACACCATATATTTT. It codes for CAISVSGTSGNTIYF.

This clone was counted between two and nine times. The rearrangement uses TRBV11-2 and TRBJ1-5, with a possible D match to TRBD1 (6 bases). Trimming pared 0 bases from V and 7 bases from J, leaving 13 bases between. Germline values: CDR1 SGHAT, CDR2 FQNNGV. The CDR3 is 15 amino acids. CDR3 DNA sequence: TGTGCCAGCAGCTTAGATACCTCAGGGGACCAGCCCCAGCATTTT. Translated, it gives CASSLDTSGDQPQHF.

This chain uses TRBV7-2 with TRBJ2-2; weak D call: TRBD1 (5 bases). Germline CDR1 SGHTA, CDR2 FQGNSA. The CDR3 loop spans 14 amino acids. Trimming removed 3 bases at V and 7 bases at J, with 12 bases between. CDR3: CASSFQGSVGELFF. CDR3 DNA sequence: TGTGCCAGCAGCTTTCAGGGTTCGGTCGGGGAGCTGTTTTTT.

The rearrangement joins TRBV5-1 to TRBJ2-5; the D is unclear. This CDR3 is built from 14 residues. Germline assignment: CDR1 SGHRS and CDR2 YFSETQ. V dropped 4 bases and J dropped 2 bases, with 12 bases sitting between them. The CDR3 DNA reads as TGCGCCAGCAGCCTGGGAAAGGCGCAAGAGACCCAGTACTTC. Amino acids: CASSLGKAQETQYF.

This chain connects TRBV25-1 to TRBJ1-3; 7 nucleotides match TRBD1. Germline V gives CDR1 MGHDK, CDR2 SYGVNS. This CDR3 has 15 residues. Germline trimming cut 2 bases from V and 7 bases from J; bases unmatched to any gene: 8. CDR3 bases: TGTGCCAGCAGTGAAGGCACAGGGGTTGGGAACACCATATATTTT. Translation: CASSEGTGVGNTIYF.

The genes are TRBV25-1 and TRBJ1-1; D remains ambiguous. CDR3 length equals 15 residues. Germline values: CDR1 MGHDK, CDR2 SYGVNS. V lost 2 bases to trimming and J lost 7 bases, with 17 bases between them. In DNA form, the CDR3 reads TGTGCCAGCAGTGAACCTTCCGCGGGGAAAAATGAAGCTTTCTTT. Amino acid sequence: CASSEPSAGKNEAFF.